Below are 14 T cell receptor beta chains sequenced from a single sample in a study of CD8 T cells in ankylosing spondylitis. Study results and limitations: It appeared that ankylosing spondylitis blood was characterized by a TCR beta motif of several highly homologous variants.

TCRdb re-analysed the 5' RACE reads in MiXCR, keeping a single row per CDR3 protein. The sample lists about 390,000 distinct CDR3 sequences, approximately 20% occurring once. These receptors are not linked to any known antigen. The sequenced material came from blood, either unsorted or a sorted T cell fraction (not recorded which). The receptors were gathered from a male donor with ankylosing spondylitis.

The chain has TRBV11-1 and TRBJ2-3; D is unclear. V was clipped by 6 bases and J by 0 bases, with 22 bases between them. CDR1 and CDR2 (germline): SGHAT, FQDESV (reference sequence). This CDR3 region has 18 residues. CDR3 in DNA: TGTGCCAGCAGTACCTTCAGACAAGTTTTGCCTAGCACAGATACGCAGTATTTT. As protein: CASSTFRQVLPSTDTQYF.

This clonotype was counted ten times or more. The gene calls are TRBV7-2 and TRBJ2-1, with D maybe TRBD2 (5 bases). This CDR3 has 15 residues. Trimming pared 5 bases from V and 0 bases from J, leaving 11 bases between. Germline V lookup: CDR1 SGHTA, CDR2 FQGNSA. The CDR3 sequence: CASSPSGSSYNEQFF. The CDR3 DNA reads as TGTGCCAGCAGCCCGAGCGGAAGCTCCTACAATGAGCAGTTCTTC.

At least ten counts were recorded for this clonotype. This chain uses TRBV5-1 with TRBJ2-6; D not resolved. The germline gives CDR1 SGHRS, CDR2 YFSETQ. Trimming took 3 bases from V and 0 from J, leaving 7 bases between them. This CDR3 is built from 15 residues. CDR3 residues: CASSWHSSGANVLTF. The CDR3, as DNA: TGCGCCAGCAGCTGGCACTCCTCTGGGGCCAACGTCCTGACTTTC.

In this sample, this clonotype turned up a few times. The CDR3 nucleotides read TGTGCCAGCAGTTACCAAGGACTAGCGGCGACCGGGGAGCTGTTTTTT. It yields the protein CASSYQGLAATGELFF. V usage is TRBV6-2 or TRBV6-3 and J usage is TRBJ2-2; 10 bases align to TRBD2. V dropped 2 bases and J dropped 5; count of bases not matched to a gene: 5. Germline V gives CDR1 MNHEY, CDR2 SVGEGT. CDR3 size: 16 residues.

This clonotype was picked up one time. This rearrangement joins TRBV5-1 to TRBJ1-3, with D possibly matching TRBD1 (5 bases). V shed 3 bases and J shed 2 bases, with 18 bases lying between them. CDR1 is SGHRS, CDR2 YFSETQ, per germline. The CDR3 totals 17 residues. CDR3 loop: CASSSAPAWGTGNTIYF. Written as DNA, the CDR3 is TGCGCCAGCAGCTCAGCGCCCGCTTGGGGGACTGGAAACACCATATATTTT.

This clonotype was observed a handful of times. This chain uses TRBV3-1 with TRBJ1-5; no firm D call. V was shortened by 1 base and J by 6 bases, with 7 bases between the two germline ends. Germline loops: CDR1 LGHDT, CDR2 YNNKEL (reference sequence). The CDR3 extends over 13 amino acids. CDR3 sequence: CASSQGTSQPQHF. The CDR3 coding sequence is TGTGCCAGCAGCCAAGGGACTAGTCAGCCCCAGCATTTT.

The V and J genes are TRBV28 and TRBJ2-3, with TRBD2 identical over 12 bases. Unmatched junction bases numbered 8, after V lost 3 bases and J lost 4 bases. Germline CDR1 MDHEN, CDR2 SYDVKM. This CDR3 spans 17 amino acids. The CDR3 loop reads CASSFPASGREADTQYF. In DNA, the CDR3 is TGTGCCAGCAGTTTTCCCGCTAGCGGGAGGGAGGCAGATACGCAGTATTTT.

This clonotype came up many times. CDR3 protein: CSVEATGANEKLFF. CDR3 coding DNA: TGCAGCGTTGAAGCGACGGGGGCCAACGAAAAACTGTTTTTT. V usage is TRBV29-1 and J usage is TRBJ1-4; D possibly corresponds to TRBD1 (6 bases). The CDR3 spans 14 residues. V was shortened by 1 base and J by 8 bases, with 14 bases between the two germline ends. Germline values: CDR1 SQVTM, CDR2 ANQGSEA.

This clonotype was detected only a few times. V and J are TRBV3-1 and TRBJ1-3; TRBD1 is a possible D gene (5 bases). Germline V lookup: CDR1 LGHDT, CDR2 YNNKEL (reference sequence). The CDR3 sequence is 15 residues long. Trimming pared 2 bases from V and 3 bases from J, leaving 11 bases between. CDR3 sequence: CASSQPIGDGNTIYF. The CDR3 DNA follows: TGTGCCAGCAGCCAACCTATAGGGGATGGAAACACCATATATTTT.

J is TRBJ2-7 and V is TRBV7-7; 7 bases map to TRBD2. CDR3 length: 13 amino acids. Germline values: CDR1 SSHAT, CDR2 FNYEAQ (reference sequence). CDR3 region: CAKGRECTYEQYF. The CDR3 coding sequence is TGTGCTAAGGGGCGGGAGTGTACCTACGAGCAGTACTTC. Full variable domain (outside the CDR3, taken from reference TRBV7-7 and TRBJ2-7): GAGVSQSPRYKVTKRGQDVTLRCDPISSHATLYWYQQALGQGPEFLTYFNYEAQPDKSGLPSDRFSAERPEGSISTLTIQRTEQRDSAMYRCAKGRECTYEQYFGPGTRLTVT.

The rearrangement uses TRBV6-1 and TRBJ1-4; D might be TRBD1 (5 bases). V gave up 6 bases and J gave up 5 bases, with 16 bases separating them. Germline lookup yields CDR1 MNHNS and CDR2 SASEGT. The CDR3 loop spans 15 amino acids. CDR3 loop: CASSPRVWGNEKLFF. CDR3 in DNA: TGTGCCAGCAGCCCCAGGGTTTGGGGCAATGAAAAACTGTTTTTT.

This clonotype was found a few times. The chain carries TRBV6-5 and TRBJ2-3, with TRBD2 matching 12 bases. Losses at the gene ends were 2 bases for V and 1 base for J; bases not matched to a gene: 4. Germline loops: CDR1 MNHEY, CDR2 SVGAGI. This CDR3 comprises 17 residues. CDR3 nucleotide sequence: TGTGCCAGCAGTTACGTTCTAGCGGGAGGGCGCACAGATACGCAGTATTTT. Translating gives CASSYVLAGGRTDTQYF.

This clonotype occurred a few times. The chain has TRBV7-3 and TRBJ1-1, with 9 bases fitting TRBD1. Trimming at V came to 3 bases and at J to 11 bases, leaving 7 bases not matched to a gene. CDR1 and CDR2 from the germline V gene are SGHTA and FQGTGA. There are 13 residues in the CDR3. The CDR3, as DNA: TGTGCCAGCAGCTTGGGACAGGGCCGAAGGGCTTTCTTT. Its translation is CASSLGQGRRAFF.

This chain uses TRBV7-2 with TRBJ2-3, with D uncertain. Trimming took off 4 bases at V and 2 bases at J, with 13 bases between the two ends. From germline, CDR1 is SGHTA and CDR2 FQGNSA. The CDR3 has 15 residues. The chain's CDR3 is CASSSLTEYTDTQYF. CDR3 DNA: TGTGCCAGCAGCTCCCTGACGGAATACACAGATACGCAGTATTTT.